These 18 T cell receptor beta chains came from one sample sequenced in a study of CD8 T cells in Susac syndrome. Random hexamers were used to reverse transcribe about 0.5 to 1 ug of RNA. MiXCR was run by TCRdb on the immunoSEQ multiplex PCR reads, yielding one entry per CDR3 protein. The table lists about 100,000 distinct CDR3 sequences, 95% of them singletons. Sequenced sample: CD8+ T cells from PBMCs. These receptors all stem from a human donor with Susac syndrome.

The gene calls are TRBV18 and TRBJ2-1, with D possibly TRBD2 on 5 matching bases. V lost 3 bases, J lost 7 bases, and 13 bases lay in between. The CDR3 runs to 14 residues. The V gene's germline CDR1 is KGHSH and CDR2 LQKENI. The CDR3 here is CASSPEVFQNEQFF. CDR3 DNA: TGTGCCAGCTCACCGGAGGTCTTCCAAAATGAGCAGTTCTTC.

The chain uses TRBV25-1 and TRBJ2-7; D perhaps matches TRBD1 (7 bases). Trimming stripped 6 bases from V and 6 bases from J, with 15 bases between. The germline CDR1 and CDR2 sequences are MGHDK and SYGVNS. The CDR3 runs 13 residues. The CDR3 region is CASRVQGRIEQYF. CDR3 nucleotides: TGTGCCAGCAGAGTACAGGGGAGGATCGAGCAGTACTTC.

CDR3 amino acids: CATSRDYEYSTDTQYF. In DNA, the CDR3 is TGTGCCACCAGCAGAGATTACGAGTATAGCACAGATACGCAGTATTTT. This chain joins TRBV15 and TRBJ2-3; D gene uncertain. Deletions cut 0 bases from V and 0 bases from J, with 10 bases between. Germline V CDR1 and CDR2: LNHNV, YYDKDF (reference sequence). The CDR3 is 16 residues long.

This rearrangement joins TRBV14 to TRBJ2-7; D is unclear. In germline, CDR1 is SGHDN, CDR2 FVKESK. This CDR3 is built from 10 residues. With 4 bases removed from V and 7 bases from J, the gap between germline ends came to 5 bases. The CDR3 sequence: CASSPSEQYF. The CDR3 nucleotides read TGTGCCAGCAGCCCTTCGGAGCAGTACTTC.

The DNA of the CDR3 is TGCAGCGTTAGCGATCGACACAAAGAGACCCAGTACTTC. Translating gives CSVSDRHKETQYF. The V gene is TRBV29-1, the J gene TRBJ2-5, with D unclear. The germline V gene has CDR1 SQVTM and CDR2 ANQGSEA. Trimming left V 5 bases short and J 3 bases short, with 13 bases between. This CDR3 is 13 amino acids long.

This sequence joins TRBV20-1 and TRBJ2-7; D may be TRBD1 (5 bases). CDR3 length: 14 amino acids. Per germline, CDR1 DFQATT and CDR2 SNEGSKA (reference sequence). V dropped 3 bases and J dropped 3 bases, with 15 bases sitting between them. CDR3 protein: CSARELDSYYEQYF. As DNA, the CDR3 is TGCAGTGCTAGGGAGTTAGACAGTTACTACGAGCAGTACTTC.

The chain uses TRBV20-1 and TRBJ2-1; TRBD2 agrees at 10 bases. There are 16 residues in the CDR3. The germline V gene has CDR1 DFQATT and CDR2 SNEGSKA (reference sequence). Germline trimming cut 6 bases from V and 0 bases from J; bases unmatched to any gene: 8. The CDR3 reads CSARTSGGSSYNEQFF. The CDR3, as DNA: TGCAGTGCGAGGACTAGCGGTGGGAGCTCCTACAATGAGCAGTTCTTC.

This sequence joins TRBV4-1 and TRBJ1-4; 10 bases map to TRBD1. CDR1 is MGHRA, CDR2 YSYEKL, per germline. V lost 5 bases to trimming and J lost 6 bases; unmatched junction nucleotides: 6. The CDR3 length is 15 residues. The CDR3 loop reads CASSYRQGADEKLFF. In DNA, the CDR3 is TGCGCCAGCAGCTACAGACAGGGGGCGGATGAAAAACTGTTTTTT.

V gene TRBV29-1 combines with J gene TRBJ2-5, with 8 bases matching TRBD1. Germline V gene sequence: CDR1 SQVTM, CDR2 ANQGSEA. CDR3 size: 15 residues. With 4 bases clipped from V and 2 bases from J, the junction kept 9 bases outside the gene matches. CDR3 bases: TGCAGCGTTGTTTTCTTAGGGACAGGACAAGAGACCCAGTACTTC. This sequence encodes CSVVFLGTGQETQYF.

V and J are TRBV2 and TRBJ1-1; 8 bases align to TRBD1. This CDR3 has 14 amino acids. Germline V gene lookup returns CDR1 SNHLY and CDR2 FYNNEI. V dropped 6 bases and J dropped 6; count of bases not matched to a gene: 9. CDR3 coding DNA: TGTGCCAGCAGCCCAAGACAGGGGAGGGCTGAAGCTTTCTTT. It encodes CASSPRQGRAEAFF.

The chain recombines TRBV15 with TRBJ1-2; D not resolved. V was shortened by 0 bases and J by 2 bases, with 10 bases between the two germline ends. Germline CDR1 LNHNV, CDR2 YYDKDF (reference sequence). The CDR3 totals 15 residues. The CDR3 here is CATSRDRLVNYGYTF. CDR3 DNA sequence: TGTGCCACCAGCAGAGATCGTTTGGTGAACTATGGCTACACCTTC.

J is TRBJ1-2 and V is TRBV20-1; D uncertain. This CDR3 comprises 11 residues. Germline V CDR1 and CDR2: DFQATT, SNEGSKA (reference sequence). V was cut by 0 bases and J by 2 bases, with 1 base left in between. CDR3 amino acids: CSARENYGYTF. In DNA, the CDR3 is TGCAGTGCTAGAGAGAACTATGGCTACACCTTC.

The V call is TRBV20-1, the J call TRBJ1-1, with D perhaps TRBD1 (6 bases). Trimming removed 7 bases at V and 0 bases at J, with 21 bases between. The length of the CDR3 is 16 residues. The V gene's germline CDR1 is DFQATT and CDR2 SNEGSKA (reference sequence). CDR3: CSGMHKGGYLNTEAFF. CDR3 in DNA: TGCAGTGGTATGCATAAGGGGGGGTATTTGAACACTGAAGCTTTCTTT.

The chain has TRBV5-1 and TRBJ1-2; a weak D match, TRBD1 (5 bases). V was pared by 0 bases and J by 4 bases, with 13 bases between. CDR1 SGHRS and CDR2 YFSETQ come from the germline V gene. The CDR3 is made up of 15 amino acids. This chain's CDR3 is CASSLAGRDVYGYTF. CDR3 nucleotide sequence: TGCGCCAGCAGCTTGGCAGGCAGGGACGTCTATGGCTACACCTTC.

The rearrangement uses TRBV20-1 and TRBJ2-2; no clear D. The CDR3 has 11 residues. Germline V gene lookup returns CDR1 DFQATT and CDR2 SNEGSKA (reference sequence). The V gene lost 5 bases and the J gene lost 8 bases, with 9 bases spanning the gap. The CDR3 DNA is TGCAGTGCTCACCACCAGGGGGAGCTGTTTTTT. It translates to CSAHHQGELFF.

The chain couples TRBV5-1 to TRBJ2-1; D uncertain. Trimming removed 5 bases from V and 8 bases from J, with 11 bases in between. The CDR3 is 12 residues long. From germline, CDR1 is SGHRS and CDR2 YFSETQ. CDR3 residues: CASSARSDEQFF. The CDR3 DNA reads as TGCGCCAGCAGTGCTAGATCTGATGAGCAGTTCTTC.

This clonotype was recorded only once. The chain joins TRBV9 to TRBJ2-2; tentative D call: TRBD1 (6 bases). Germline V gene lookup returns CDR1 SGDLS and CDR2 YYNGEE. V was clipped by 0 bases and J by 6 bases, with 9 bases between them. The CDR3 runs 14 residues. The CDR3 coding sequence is TGTGCCAGCAGCGTAGTAGGGACATCCGGGGAGCTGTTTTTT. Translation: CASSVVGTSGELFF.

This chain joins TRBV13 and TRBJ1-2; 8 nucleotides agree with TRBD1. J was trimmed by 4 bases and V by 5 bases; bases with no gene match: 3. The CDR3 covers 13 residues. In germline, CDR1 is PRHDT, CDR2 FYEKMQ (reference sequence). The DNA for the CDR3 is TGTGCCAGCAGCGCGGACAGGGCCTATGGCTACACCTTC. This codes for CASSADRAYGYTF.